The 18 T cell receptor beta chains in this list originate from one sample, sequenced in a study of sequential checkpoint blockade in melanoma. This table comes from immunoSEQ multiplex PCR, and its TCRdb copy is limited to in-frame clones, with some not included. The sample holds 30,000 to 40,000 clones, 86% seen once. The treatment here: randomized to nivolumab then ipilimumab (arm A) or the reverse (arm B). The source material was CD8+ T cells sorted from blood (inferred from file names), sampled from a patient given nivolumab and ipilimumab in sequence. All receptors come from a human donor with melanoma.

V is TRBV7-3 and J is TRBJ2-2; perhaps TRBD2 as D (5 bases). Germline V gene lookup returns CDR1 SGHTA and CDR2 FQGTGA. This CDR3 region has 13 residues. Between the trimmed V and J ends, which lost 3 bases and 6 bases, there was a span of 8 bases. In DNA form, the CDR3 reads TGTGCCAGCAGCTTGGGGAGTGCCGGGGAGCTGTTTTTT. Encoded protein: CASSLGSAGELFF.

V usage is TRBV2 and J usage is TRBJ2-3; D is perhaps TRBD2 (6 bases). V lost 6 bases, J lost 2 bases, and 12 bases lay in between. CDR3 size: 14 residues. The V gene's germline CDR1 is SNHLY and CDR2 FYNNEI. CDR3 nucleotide sequence: TGTGCCAGCAGAACCGGGAGCCCCACAGATACGCAGTATTTT. Translated: CASRTGSPTDTQYF.

The rearrangement links TRBV15 to TRBJ1-4; 8 bases map to TRBD1. Germline assignment: CDR1 LNHNV and CDR2 YYDKDF (reference sequence). This CDR3 has 17 residues. The junction had 8 bases not matched to a gene; V was cut back by 0 bases and J by 5 bases. CDR3 sequence reads: CATSRDLSGGFNEKLFF. The CDR3, as DNA: TGTGCCACCAGCAGAGATCTGTCAGGGGGCTTCAATGAAAAACTGTTTTTT. Full variable domain (outside the CDR3, taken from reference TRBV15 and TRBJ1-4): DAMVIQNPRYQVTQFGKPVTLSCSQTLNHNVMYWYQQKSSQAPKLLFHYYDKDFNNEADTPDNFQSRRPNTSFCFLDIRSPGLGDTAMYLCATSRDLSGGFNEKLFFGSGTQLSVL.

The chain joins TRBV7-8 to TRBJ2-7; 10 bases agree with TRBD2. This CDR3 has 15 amino acids. V lost 8 bases and J lost 3; bases outside the gene matches: 10. Germline CDR1 reads SGHVS; CDR2 reads FQNEAQ. CDR3 loop: CASSAEAGGGYEQYF. The CDR3, as DNA: TGTGCCAGCTCCGCCGAAGCGGGAGGGGGCTACGAGCAGTACTTC.

The chain combines TRBV9 with TRBJ1-2; the D gene is possibly TRBD1 (5 bases). The CDR3 spans 14 residues. The ends were cut back, 2 bases at V and 3 bases at J, with 11 bases in the middle. Germline V CDR1 and CDR2: SGDLS, YYNGEE. The CDR3 DNA reads TGTGCCAGCAGCGTCGGGGGTTTAGACTATGGCTACACCTTC. Translating it yields CASSVGGLDYGYTF.

This sequence joins TRBV20-1 and TRBJ2-7; D gene ambiguous. The CDR3 is 11 amino acids. Trimming took off 1 base at V and 6 bases at J, with 7 bases between the two ends. Germline lookup yields CDR1 DFQATT and CDR2 SNEGSKA (reference sequence). The CDR3 DNA follows: TGCAGTGCTAGAGGTAGTCCCGAGCAGTACTTC. Residues: CSARGSPEQYF.

Only one count was recorded for this clone. This chain joins TRBV7-8 and TRBJ2-7; a possible D gene is TRBD2 (5 bases). Germline V gives CDR1 SGHVS, CDR2 FQNEAQ. The V and J ends lost 1 base and 0 bases respectively, with 13 bases between them. This CDR3 contains 16 residues. The CDR3 loop reads CASSLGAMGSSYEQYV. CDR3 DNA sequence: TGTGCCAGCAGCTTAGGAGCTATGGGGAGCTCCTACGAGCAGTACGTC.

This chain links TRBV4-3 with TRBJ2-1, with TRBD2 identical over 8 bases. The V and J ends lost 0 bases and 5 bases, in that order; junction bases with no gene match: 9. This CDR3 contains 17 residues. Per the germline V gene, CDR1 is LGHNA and CDR2 is YSLEER. CDR3 sequence (DNA): TGCGCCAGCAGCCAAGATCACGGCGGGAGGAGTCACAATGAGCAGTTCTTC. Residues: CASSQDHGGRSHNEQFF.

This chain joins TRBV11-1 and TRBJ1-1; D gene unclear. V lost 3 bases and J 1 base, leaving 6 bases between the germline ends. This CDR3 has 13 residues. CDR1 and CDR2 (germline): SGHAT, FQDESV (reference sequence). The CDR3 coding sequence is TGTGCCAGCAGCTTGGGCCGGAACACTGAAGCTTTCTTT. Protein: CASSLGRNTEAFF.

This chain joins TRBV25-1 and TRBJ2-3; D is unresolved. This CDR3 is built from 15 residues. V lost 5 bases and J 5 bases, leaving 17 bases between the germline ends. The germline CDR1 and CDR2 sequences are MGHDK and SYGVNS. The CDR3 sequence is CASSPKERLKDTQYF. CDR3 bases: TGTGCCAGCAGTCCGAAGGAGCGTTTGAAAGATACGCAGTATTTT.

The rearrangement uses TRBV9 and TRBJ1-3; TRBD1 agrees at 7 bases. V was pared by 3 bases and J by 4 bases, with 7 bases of the junction left unmatched. CDR1 SGDLS and CDR2 YYNGEE come from the germline V gene. This CDR3 spans 15 amino acids. The CDR3 region has the DNA TGTGCCAGCAGCGCCCAAGGGGGCAGCGGAAACACCATATATTTT. It encodes CASSAQGGSGNTIYF.

This chain uses TRBV11-2 with TRBJ2-7; 9 bases map to TRBD2. Germline values: CDR1 SGHAT, CDR2 FQNNGV. This CDR3 region has 17 residues. The V segment lost 3 bases and the J segment 5 bases; nucleotides outside the gene matches: 14. CDR3 in amino acids: CASSFLGWREGLHEQYF. In DNA form, the CDR3 reads TGTGCCAGCAGCTTCCTCGGGTGGCGGGAGGGCCTCCACGAGCAGTACTTC.

This clone was seen more than once but under ten times. CDR3 protein: CASSIGGISYEQYF. In DNA, the CDR3 is TGTGCCAGTAGTATCGGGGGAATATCCTACGAGCAGTACTTC. The V gene is TRBV19, the J gene TRBJ2-7, with D possibly matching TRBD2 (6 bases). The CDR3 is 14 amino acids. The germline gives CDR1 LNHDA, CDR2 SQIVND (reference sequence). The germline V and J ends were trimmed by 3 bases and 1 base, with 10 bases remaining between them. Combining the CDR3 with reference TRBV19 and TRBJ2-7 gives the whole variable domain DGGITQSPKYLFRKEGQNVTLSCEQNLNHDAMYWYRQDPGQGLRLIYYSQIVNDFQKGDIAEGYSVSREKKESFPLTVTSAQKNPTAFYLCASSIGGISYEQYFGPGTRLTVT.

The V and J genes are TRBV5-1 and TRBJ2-1, with a possible D match to TRBD1 (6 bases). From germline, CDR1 is SGHRS and CDR2 YFSETQ. This CDR3 region has 16 residues. V was clipped by 2 bases and J by 0 bases, with 12 bases between them. CDR3 sequence (DNA): TGCGCCAGCAGCTTCAGAGCGGACAGCTCCTACAATGAGCAGTTCTTC. This sequence encodes CASSFRADSSYNEQFF.

The DNA for the CDR3 is TGCGCCAGCAGCACACGGGGGATCTCCTACAATGAGCAGTTCTTC. The encoded protein is CASSTRGISYNEQFF. The J gene is TRBJ2-1, the V gene TRBV4-3; perhaps TRBD2 as D (6 bases). The CDR3 length is 15 residues. The V gene lost 5 bases and the J gene lost 0 bases, with 11 bases spanning the gap. Germline-derived CDR1 and CDR2 are LGHNA and YSLEER.

This clone appeared once. V is TRBV7-2 and J is TRBJ2-7; D possibly corresponds to TRBD1 (6 bases). V was clipped by 5 bases and J by 6 bases, with 14 bases between them. The CDR3 consists of 13 residues. The germline V gene encodes CDR1 SGHTA and CDR2 FQGNSA. CDR3 sequence: CASSAITGSEQYF. The CDR3 nucleotides read TGTGCCAGCAGCGCCATAACAGGGTCCGAGCAGTACTTC. Looking up the rest from reference TRBV7-2 and TRBJ2-7 gives the full variable domain: GAGVSQSPSNKVTEKGKDVELRCDPISGHTALYWYRQSLGQGLEFLIYFQGNSAPDKSGLPSDRFSAERTGGSVSTLTIQRTQQEDSAVYLCASSAITGSEQYFGPGTRLTVT.

As for this clone: The junction and the germline gene differ at one end; a read error may be behind it. The chain joins TRBV30 to TRBJ1-2; TRBD1 matches at 8 bases. CDR1 and CDR2 (germline): GTSNPN, SVGIG (reference sequence). CDR3 length: 15 residues. The CDR3: CARSALSDRDNGYTF. CDR3 DNA sequence: TGTGCCCGGAGTGCACTGTCGGACAGGGATAACGGCTACACCTTC.

This sequence joins TRBV6-6 and TRBJ1-5; D is unresolved. V lost 7 bases and J 6 bases, leaving 13 bases between the germline ends. CDR1 is MNHNY, CDR2 SVGAGI, per germline (reference sequence). The CDR3 is made up of 13 amino acids. CDR3 in DNA: TGTGCCAGCACCCCCGGAGTCTTTCAGCCCCAGCATTTT. This codes for CASTPGVFQPQHF.